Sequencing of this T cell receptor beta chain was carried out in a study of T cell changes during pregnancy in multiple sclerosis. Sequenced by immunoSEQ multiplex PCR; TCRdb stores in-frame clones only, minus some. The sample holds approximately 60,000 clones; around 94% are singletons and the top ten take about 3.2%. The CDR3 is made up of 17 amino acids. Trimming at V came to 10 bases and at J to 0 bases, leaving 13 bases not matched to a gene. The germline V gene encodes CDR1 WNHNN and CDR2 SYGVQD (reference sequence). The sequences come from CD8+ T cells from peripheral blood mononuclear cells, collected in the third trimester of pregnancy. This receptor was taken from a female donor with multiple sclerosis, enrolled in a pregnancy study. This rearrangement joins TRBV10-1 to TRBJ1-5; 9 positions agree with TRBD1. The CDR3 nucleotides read TGCGCCATTCTACCGGGACAGGGTGTCTTTAGCAATCAGCCCCAGCATTTT. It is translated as CAILPGQGVFSNQPQHF.